Sequencing of this T cell receptor beta chain was carried out in a study of identifying expanded T cells in peripheral blood. Germline V gene lookup returns CDR1 MNHEY and CDR2 SMNVEV (reference sequence). This CDR3 region has 14 residues. V gave up 6 bases and J gave up 4 bases; unmatched junction bases: 6. Assay: immunoSEQ multiplex PCR; the TCRdb copy retains only in-frame clones and omits some. This table holds some 77,000 clones, more than 75% found once. The TCR was taken from a person aged 18 to 75 in good health. Sequencing was done on a sample of blood. The V and J genes are TRBV27 and TRBJ1-5; 7 bases agree with TRBD1. CDR3 amino acids: CASSPGQVNQPQHF. CDR3 DNA: TGTGCCAGCAGCCCCGGACAGGTTAATCAGCCCCAGCATTTT.